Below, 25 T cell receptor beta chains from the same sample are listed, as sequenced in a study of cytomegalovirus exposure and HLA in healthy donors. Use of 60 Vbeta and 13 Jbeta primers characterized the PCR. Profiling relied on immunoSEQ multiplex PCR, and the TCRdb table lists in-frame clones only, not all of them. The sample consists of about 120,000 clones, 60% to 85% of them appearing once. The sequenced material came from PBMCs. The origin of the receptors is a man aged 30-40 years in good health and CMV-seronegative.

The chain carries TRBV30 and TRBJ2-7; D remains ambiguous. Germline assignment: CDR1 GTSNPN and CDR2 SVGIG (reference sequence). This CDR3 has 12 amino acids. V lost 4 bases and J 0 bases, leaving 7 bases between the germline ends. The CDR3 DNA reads TGTGCCTGGACCACCGGCTCCTACGAGCAGTACTTC. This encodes CAWTTGSYEQYF. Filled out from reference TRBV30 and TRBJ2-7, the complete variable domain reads SQTIHQWPATLVQPVGSPLSLECTVEGTSNPNLYWYRQAAGRGLQLLFYSVGIGQISSEVPQNLSASRPQDRQFILSSKKLLLSDSGFYLCAWTTGSYEQYFGPGTRLTVT.

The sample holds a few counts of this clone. The CDR3 coding sequence is TGTGCCAGTAAACGGGACTCCTGGGTTAGCACTGAAGCTTTCTTT. Encoded protein: CASKRDSWVSTEAFF. The gene calls are TRBV19 and TRBJ1-1; the D gene is possibly TRBD1 (5 bases). CDR1 LNHDA and CDR2 SQIVND come from the germline V gene (reference sequence). The CDR3 extends over 15 amino acids. Trimming took off 7 bases at V and 4 bases at J, with 19 bases between the two ends. Complete variable domain (other parts from reference TRBV19 and TRBJ1-1): DGGITQSPKYLFRKEGQNVTLSCEQNLNHDAMYWYRQDPGQGLRLIYYSQIVNDFQKGDIAEGYSVSREKKESFPLTVTSAQKNPTAFYLCASKRDSWVSTEAFFGQGTRLTVV.

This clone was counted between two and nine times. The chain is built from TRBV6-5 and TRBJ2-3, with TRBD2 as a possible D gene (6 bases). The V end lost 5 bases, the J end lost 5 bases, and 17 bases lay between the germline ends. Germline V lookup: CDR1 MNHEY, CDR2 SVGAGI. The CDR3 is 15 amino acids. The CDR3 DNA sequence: TGTGCCAGCAGTCCCGGAGTACTAGCTGGAGATACGCAGTATTTT. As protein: CASSPGVLAGDTQYF.

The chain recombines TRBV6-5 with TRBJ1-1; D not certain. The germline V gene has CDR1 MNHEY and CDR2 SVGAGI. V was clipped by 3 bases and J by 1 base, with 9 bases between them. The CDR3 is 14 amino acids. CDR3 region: CASSYWASNTEAFF. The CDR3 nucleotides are TGTGCCAGCAGTTATTGGGCCTCGAACACTGAAGCTTTCTTT.

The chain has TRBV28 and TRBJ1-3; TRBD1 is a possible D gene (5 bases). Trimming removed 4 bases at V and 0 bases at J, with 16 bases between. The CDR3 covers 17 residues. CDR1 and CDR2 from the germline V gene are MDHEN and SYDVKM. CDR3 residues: CASSSPTDPYSGNTIYF. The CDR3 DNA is TGTGCCAGCAGTTCCCCGACAGACCCATACTCTGGAAACACCATATATTTT.

The CDR3 sequence: CSARTGGVQETQYF. The CDR3 nucleotides read TGCAGCGCCAGGACAGGGGGCGTACAAGAGACCCAGTACTTC. The J gene is TRBJ2-5, the V gene TRBV29-1; 11 bases are shared with TRBD1. J gave up 2 bases and V 7 bases, and 6 bases lay outside the gene matches. Germline V gives CDR1 SQVTM, CDR2 ANQGSEA. This CDR3 contains 14 residues. The full variable domain, in which reference TRBV29-1 and TRBJ2-5 provide the parts outside the CDR3, is SAVISQKPSRDICQRGTSLTIQCQVDSQVTMMFWYRQQPGQSLTLIATANQGSEATYESGFVIDKFPISRPNLTFSTLTVSNMSPEDSSIYLCSARTGGVQETQYFGPGTRLLVL.

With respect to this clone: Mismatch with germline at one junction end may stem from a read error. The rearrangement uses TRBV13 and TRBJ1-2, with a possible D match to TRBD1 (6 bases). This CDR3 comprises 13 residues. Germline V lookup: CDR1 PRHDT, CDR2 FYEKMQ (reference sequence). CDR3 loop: CASSLGAAAGEFF. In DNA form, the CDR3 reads TGTGCCAGCAGCTTAGGAGCGGCTGCAGGGGAGTTCTTC. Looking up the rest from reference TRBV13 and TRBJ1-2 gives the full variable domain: AAGVIQSPRHLIKEKRETATLKCYPIPRHDTVYWYQQGPGQDPQFLISFYEKMQSDKGSIPDRFSAQQFSDYHSELNMSSLELGDSALYFCASSLGAAAGEFFGSGTRLTVV.

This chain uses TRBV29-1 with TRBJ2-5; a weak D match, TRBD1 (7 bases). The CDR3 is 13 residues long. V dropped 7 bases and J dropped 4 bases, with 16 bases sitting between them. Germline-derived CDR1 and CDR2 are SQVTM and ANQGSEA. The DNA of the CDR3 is TGCAGCGCCGAGGAGGGGGCCGGAGAGACCCAGTACTTC. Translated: CSAEEGAGETQYF.

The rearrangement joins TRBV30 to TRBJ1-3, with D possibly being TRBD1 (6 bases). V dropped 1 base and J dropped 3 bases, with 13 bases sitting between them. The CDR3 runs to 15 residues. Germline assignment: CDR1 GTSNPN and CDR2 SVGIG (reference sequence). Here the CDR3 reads CAWSAIRGFGNTIYF. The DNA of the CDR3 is TGTGCCTGGAGTGCCATCAGGGGATTTGGAAACACCATATATTTT. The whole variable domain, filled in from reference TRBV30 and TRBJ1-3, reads SQTIHQWPATLVQPVGSPLSLECTVEGTSNPNLYWYRQAAGRGLQLLFYSVGIGQISSEVPQNLSASRPQDRQFILSSKKLLLSDSGFYLCAWSAIRGFGNTIYFGEGSWLTVV.

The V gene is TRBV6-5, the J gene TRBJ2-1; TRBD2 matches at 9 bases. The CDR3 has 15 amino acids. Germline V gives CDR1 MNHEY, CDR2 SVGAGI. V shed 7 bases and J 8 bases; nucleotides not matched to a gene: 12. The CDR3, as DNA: TGTGCCAGCAATCTCGGCGGGGGGGCCTTTGATGAGCAGTTCTTC. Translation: CASNLGGGAFDEQFF.

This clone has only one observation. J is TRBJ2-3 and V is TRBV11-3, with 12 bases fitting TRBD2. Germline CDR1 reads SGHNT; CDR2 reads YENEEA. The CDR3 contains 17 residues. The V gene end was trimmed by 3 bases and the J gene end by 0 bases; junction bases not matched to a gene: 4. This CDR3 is CASSFRLAGASTDTQYF. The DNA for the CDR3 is TGTGCCAGCAGCTTTAGACTAGCGGGGGCTAGCACAGATACGCAGTATTTT.

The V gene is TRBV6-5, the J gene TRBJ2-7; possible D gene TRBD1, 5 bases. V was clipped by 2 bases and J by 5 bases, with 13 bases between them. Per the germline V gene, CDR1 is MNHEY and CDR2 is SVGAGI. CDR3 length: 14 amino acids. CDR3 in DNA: TGTGCCAGCAGTTACGCTGACCAAGGGGACGAGCAGTACTTC. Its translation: CASSYADQGDEQYF.

The CDR3 sequence is CASSLTPGLDRGGNYEQYF. CDR3 in DNA: TGTGCCAGCAGCTTGACCCCTGGCCTCGACAGGGGAGGCAACTACGAGCAGTACTTC. The chain combines TRBV5-8 with TRBJ2-7; 8 nucleotides line up with TRBD1. With 1 base clipped from V and 3 bases from J, the junction kept 18 bases outside the gene matches. This CDR3 is 19 amino acids long. Germline V gives CDR1 SGHTS, CDR2 YDEGEE.

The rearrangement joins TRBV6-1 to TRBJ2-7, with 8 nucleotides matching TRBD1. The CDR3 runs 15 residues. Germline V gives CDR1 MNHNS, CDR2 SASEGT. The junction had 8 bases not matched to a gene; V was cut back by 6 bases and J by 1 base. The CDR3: CASSVTGGYSYEQYF. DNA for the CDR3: TGTGCCAGCAGCGTTACAGGGGGTTATTCCTACGAGCAGTACTTC.

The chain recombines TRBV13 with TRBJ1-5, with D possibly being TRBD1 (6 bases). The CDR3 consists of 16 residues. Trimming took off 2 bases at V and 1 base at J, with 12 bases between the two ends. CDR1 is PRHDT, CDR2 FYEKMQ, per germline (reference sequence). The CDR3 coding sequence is TGTGCCAGCAGCTTATCGGGGGGCCAGAGCAATCAGCCCCAGCATTTT. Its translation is CASSLSGGQSNQPQHF.

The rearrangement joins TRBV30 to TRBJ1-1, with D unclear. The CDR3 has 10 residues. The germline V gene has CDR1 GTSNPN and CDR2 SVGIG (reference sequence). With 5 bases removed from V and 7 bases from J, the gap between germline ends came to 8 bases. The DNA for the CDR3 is TGTGCCTGGTACAGAATTGAAGCTTTCTTT. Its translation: CAWYRIEAFF.

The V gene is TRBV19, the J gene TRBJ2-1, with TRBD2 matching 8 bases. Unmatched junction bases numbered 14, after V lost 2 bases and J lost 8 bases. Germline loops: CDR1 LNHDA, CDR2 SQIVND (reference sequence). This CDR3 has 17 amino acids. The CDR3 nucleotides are TGTGCCAGTAGTATAAAGTCGGGAGGGCTGGGCGGCGATGAGCAGTTCTTC. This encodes CASSIKSGGLGGDEQFF.

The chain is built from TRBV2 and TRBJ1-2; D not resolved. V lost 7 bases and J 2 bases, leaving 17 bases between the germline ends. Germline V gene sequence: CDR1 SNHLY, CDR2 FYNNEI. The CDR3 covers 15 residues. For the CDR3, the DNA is TGTGCCAGCATCCAATCGCAGATCTCCAACTATGGCTACACCTTC. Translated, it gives CASIQSQISNYGYTF.

The CDR3 DNA reads TGTGCCAGCAGTTTAGGTGGGGCACCCCCCTACGAGCAGTACTTC. Amino acid sequence: CASSLGGAPPYEQYF. V gene TRBV28 combines with J gene TRBJ2-7, with D possibly matching TRBD1 (5 bases). CDR3 size: 15 residues. The germline V gene encodes CDR1 MDHEN and CDR2 SYDVKM. V was pared by 2 bases and J by 2 bases, with 13 bases between.

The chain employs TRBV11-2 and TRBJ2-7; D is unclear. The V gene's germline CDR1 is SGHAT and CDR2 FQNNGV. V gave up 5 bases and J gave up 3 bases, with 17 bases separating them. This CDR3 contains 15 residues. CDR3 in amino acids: CASSPRPRNDYEQYF. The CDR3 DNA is TGTGCCAGCAGCCCCCGACCTAGGAACGACTACGAGCAGTACTTC.

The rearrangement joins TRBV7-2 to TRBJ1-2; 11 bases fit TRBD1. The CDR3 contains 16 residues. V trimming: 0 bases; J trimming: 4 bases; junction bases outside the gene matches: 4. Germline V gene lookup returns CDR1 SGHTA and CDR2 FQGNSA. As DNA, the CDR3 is TGTGCCAGCAGCTTAGCGAGGGACAGGGGGTTCTATGGCTACACCTTC. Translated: CASSLARDRGFYGYTF.

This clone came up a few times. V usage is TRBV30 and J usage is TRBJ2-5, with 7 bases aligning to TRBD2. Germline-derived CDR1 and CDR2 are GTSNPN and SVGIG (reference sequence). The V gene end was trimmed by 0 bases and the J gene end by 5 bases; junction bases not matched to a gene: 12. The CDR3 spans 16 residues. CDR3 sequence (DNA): TGTGCCTGGAGTGTAATATCGACTAGCCGTGCGGAGACCCAGTACTTC. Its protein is CAWSVISTSRAETQYF.

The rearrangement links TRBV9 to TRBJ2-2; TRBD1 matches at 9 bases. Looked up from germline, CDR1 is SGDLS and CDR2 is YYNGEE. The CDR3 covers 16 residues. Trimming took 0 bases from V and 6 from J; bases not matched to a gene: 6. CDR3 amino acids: CASSVAGTGGPGELFF. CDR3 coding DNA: TGTGCCAGCAGCGTAGCCGGAACAGGGGGCCCCGGGGAGCTGTTTTTT.

The CDR3 sequence is CASRTGGLQPQHF. Written as DNA, the CDR3 is TGTGCCAGCAGGACAGGGGGTCTTCAGCCCCAGCATTTT. J is TRBJ1-5 and V is TRBV28; 9 bases are shared with TRBD1. After removal of 6 bases from V and 6 bases from J, the junction contained 3 bases not matched to a gene. The germline V gene has CDR1 MDHEN and CDR2 SYDVKM. This CDR3 contains 13 residues.

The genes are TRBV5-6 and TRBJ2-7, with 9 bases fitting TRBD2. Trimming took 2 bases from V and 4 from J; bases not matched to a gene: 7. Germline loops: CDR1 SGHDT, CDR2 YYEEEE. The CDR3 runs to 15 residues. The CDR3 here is CASSLSAGGTYEQYF. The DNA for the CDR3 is TGTGCCAGCAGCTTATCCGCGGGGGGGACTTACGAGCAGTACTTC.